The rows below give T cell receptor beta chains drawn from one sample of a study of T cells in Graves' hyperthyroidism and ophthalmopathy. TCRdb re-called the multiplex PCR reads through MiXCR, storing one row per CDR3 protein. The sample lists some 560,000 distinct CDR3 sequences, 11% to 15% seen once, with approximately 15% in the top ten. Material for sequencing was blood. These TCRs come from a woman aged 40 to 50 with Graves' hyperthyroidism. The CDR3 runs from the conserved cysteine through the conserved F or W. D genes are given only for firm matches. Some rows mark clone size as missing; the rest say once, few, many or name a class of expanded clone.

J gene | D gene | V gene | clone size | CDR3 DNA | CDR3 protein
TRBJ2-7 | - | TRBV7-9 | - | TGTGCCAGCAGCAGAAGCGGTAACGAGCAGTACTTC | CASSRSGNEQYF
TRBJ1-1 | - | TRBV14 | - | TGTGCCAGCAGCCAAGTAGGTGCCTCAAACACTGAAGCTTTCTTT | CASSQVGASNTEAFF
TRBJ2-7 | TRBD2 | TRBV20-1 | many | TGCAGTGCGAAACTCGCGGGAGTGAACGAGCAGTACTTC | CSAKLAGVNEQYF
TRBJ1-1 | - | TRBV29-1 | once | TGCAGCGTTGTGGGGGGAACGGTGAACACTGAAGCTTTCTTT | CSVVGGTVNTEAFF
TRBJ2-1 | - | TRBV19 | - | TGTGCCAGTAGTATGTCTAATTTGCGAGACTTCTACAATGAGCAGTTCTTC | CASSMSNLRDFYNEQFF
TRBJ1-5 | TRBD1 | TRBV6-2/TRBV6-3 | - | TGTGCCAGCAGTCCCGGACAGGGAAGGTGGATATGGAATCAGCCCCAGCATTTT | CASSPGQGRWIWNQPQHF
TRBJ1-1 | - | TRBV6-2/TRBV6-3 | many | TGTGCCGGCGGGGCAGGGCTCACTGAAGCTTTCTTT | CAGGAGLTEAFF
TRBJ1-1 | - | TRBV12-3/TRBV12-4 | - | TGTGCCAGCAGTCCCTTATATGGCACTGAAGCTTTCTTT | CASSPLYGTEAFF
TRBJ2-2 | - | TRBV10-3 | - | TGTGCCATTAGCGCAAAGAACACCGGGGAGCTGTTTTTT | CAISAKNTGELFF
TRBJ2-1 | - | TRBV28 | many | TGTGCCAGCAGTTCCGTGGAAGTTCTTGGTTACATTGACTATGAGCAGTTCTTC | CASSSVEVLGYIDYEQFF
TRBJ2-1 | - | TRBV18 | few | TGTGCCAGCTCACGTACGGGAGCGGGTTCCTACAATGAGCAGTTCTTC | CASSRTGAGSYNEQFF
TRBJ2-3 | - | TRBV25-1 | many | TGTGCCAGCAGTTCGGTGACTAACACAGATACGCAGTATTTT | CASSSVTNTDTQYF
TRBJ2-1 | - | TRBV7-9 | few | TGTGCCAGCAGAGTAGCCGTCGTTTACAATGAGCAGTTCTTC | CASRVAVVYNEQFF
TRBJ2-3 | - | TRBV9 | many | TGTGCCAGCAGCCAAGGGGGAATCACAGATACGCAGTATTTT | CASSQGGITDTQYF
TRBJ2-7 | - | TRBV3-1 | few | TGTGCCAGCAGCCAAGTACTCACATCAGCCTACGAGCAGTACTTC | CASSQVLTSAYEQYF
TRBJ1-2 | TRBD1 | TRBV5-1 | many | TGCGCCAGCAGCTGGGACAGGGGCTATGGCTACACCTTC | CASSWDRGYGYTF
TRBJ2-3 | TRBD2 | TRBV28 | many | TGTGCCAGCAGTTTATTTTCTAGCGGGAAGGATACGCAGTATTTT | CASSLFSSGKDTQYF
TRBJ2-7 | TRBD2 | TRBV2 | many | TGTGCCAGCAGTGAAGCGCTAGCGGGGGGATCCTACGAGCAGTACTTC | CASSEALAGGSYEQYF
TRBJ2-1 | - | TRBV13 | many | TGTGCCAGCAGCTTAGCGGCAGCGACTCCTCTAGGGCAGTTCTTC | CASSLAAATPLGQFF
TRBJ1-2 | TRBD1 | TRBV19 | - | TGTGCCAGTACCAAATCCGGGACAGGGTATGGCTACACCTTC | CASTKSGTGYGYTF
TRBJ2-2 | - | TRBV30 | many | TGTGCCTGGAGTAGAAACACCGGGGAGCTGTTTTTT | CAWSRNTGELFF
TRBJ2-7 | TRBD1 | TRBV9 | many | TGTGCCAGCAGCGCAACAGGGGTCTCCTACGAGCAGTACTTC | CASSATGVSYEQYF